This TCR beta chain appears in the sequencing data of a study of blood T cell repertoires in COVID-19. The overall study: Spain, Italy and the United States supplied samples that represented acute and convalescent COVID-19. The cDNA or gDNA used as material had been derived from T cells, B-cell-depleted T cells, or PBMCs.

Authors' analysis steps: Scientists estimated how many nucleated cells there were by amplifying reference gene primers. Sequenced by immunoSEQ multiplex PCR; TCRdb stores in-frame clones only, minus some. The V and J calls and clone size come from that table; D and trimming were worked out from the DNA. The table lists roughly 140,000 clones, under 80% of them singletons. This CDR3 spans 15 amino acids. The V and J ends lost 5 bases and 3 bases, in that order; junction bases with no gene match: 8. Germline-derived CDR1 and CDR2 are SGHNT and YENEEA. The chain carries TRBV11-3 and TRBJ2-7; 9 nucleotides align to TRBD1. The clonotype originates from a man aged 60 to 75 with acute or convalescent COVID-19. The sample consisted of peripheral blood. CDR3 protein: CASSRAPGQGYEQYF. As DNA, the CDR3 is TGTGCCAGCAGCAGAGCTCCGGGACAGGGCTACGAGCAGTACTTC.